Below, 14 T cell receptor beta chains from the same sample are listed, as sequenced in a study of T cell repertoires in cytomegalovirus infection. TCRdb passed the reads through MiXCR, listing each CDR3 protein once. The data hold about half a million distinct CDR3 sequences, with about 39% observed a single time. No antigens are known for them. This material consisted of cultured PBMCs, taken from culture after CMV antigen stimulation. The receptor set was obtained from a human donor in good health (CMV status not recorded). Some clones in this sample may be carry-over from other donors' samples.

V gene TRBV6-1 combines with J gene TRBJ1-1, with a weak D call TRBD1 (5 bases). V was cut by 3 bases and J by 0 bases, with 8 bases left in between. This CDR3 region has 14 residues. Germline V CDR1 and CDR2: MNHNS, SASEGT. The CDR3 bases are TGTGCCAGCAGTGACCCAGGGATGAACACTGAAGCTTTCTTT. It codes for CASSDPGMNTEAFF.

This clonotype was picked up a small number of times. An end of the junction differs from the germline gene, which may be a read error. The chain combines TRBV6-6 with TRBJ2-4, with TRBD1 as a possible D gene (6 bases). The CDR3 runs 15 residues. The germline gives CDR1 MNHNY, CDR2 SVGAGI (reference sequence). The CDR3 protein is CASSPRVGGRVFRHF. The DNA for the CDR3 is TGTGCCAGCAGTCCTCGGGTTGGGGGCCGAGTCTTTCGGCACTTC.

The rearrangement links TRBV7-9 to TRBJ1-2; no clear D. V lost 1 base and J lost 2, with 8 bases in between. The germline V gene has CDR1 SEHNR and CDR2 FQNEAQ (reference sequence). This CDR3 region has 14 residues. CDR3 in amino acids: CASSLETPNYGYTF. In nucleotides, the CDR3 is TGTGCCAGCAGCTTAGAGACTCCAAACTATGGCTACACCTTC. Using reference TRBV7-9 and TRBJ1-2 for the parts outside the CDR3, the full variable domain is DTGVSQNPRHKITKRGQNVTFRCDPISEHNRLYWYRQTLGQGPEFLTYFQNEAQLEKSRLLSDRFSAERPKGSFSTLEIQRTEQGDSAMYLCASSLETPNYGYTFGSGTRLTVV.

The rearrangement uses TRBV6-1 and TRBJ1-1; D gene uncertain. The CDR3 covers 13 residues. V lost 6 bases and J lost 0, with 8 bases in between. Germline V gene sequence: CDR1 MNHNS, CDR2 SASEGT. The chain's CDR3 is CASRDLMNTEAFF. For the CDR3, the DNA is TGTGCCAGCAGGGACCTCATGAACACTGAAGCTTTCTTT.

This rearrangement joins TRBV27 to TRBJ1-3, with TRBD1 identical over 7 bases. J gave up 4 bases and V 4 bases, and 7 bases lay outside the gene matches. Germline V CDR1 and CDR2: MNHEY, SMNVEV (reference sequence). This CDR3 spans 15 amino acids. CDR3 in amino acids: CASSYSGTAGNTIYF. CDR3 sequence (DNA): TGTGCCAGCAGTTACTCAGGGACAGCCGGAAACACCATATATTTT.

V gene TRBV4-3 combines with J gene TRBJ2-7; D possibly matches TRBD1 or TRBD2 (5 bases each). Between the trimmed V and J ends, which lost 1 base and 3 bases, there was a span of 19 bases. CDR1 LGHNA and CDR2 YSLEER come from the germline V gene. The CDR3 length is 17 residues. The CDR3 protein is CASSQGRARGRVYEQYF. DNA of the CDR3: TGCGCCAGCAGCCAAGGAAGGGCGAGGGGAAGGGTCTACGAGCAGTACTTC.

This sequence joins TRBV12-3 or TRBV12-4 and TRBJ1-2; D possibly corresponds to TRBD1 (6 bases). Between the trimmed V and J ends, which lost 9 bases and 8 bases, there was a span of 16 bases. The CDR3 runs to 12 residues. The DNA for the CDR3 is TGTGCCAGTCGGGGGCCAACTGGGGGCTACACCTTC. Translating it yields CASRGPTGGYTF.

The chain has TRBV7-9 and TRBJ2-7; D is tentatively TRBD1 or TRBD2 (6 bases each). The CDR3 is 14 amino acids. V was clipped by 1 base and J by 7 bases, with 14 bases between them. Germline loops: CDR1 SEHNR, CDR2 FQNEAQ (reference sequence). CDR3 protein: CASSLEGGQREQYF. The CDR3 region has the DNA TGTGCCAGCAGCTTAGAGGGGGGCCAGAGGGAGCAGTACTTC.

In its sample, this clonotype was seen a few times. The rearrangement joins TRBV7-8 to TRBJ1-1; D is ambiguous. Germline V CDR1 and CDR2: SGHVS, FQNEAQ. CDR3 length: 11 residues. CDR3 residues: CYVATNTEAFF. The DNA for the CDR3 is TGTTACGTGGCAACGAACACTGAAGCTTTCTTT.

This sequence joins TRBV6-6 and TRBJ2-4; a possible D gene is TRBD2 (5 bases). Trimming cost V 7 bases and J 2 bases, with 12 bases left between them. The CDR3 contains 14 residues. Germline V CDR1 and CDR2: MNHNY, SVGAGI (reference sequence). The CDR3: CASNSEGSKNIQYF. The CDR3 DNA sequence: TGTGCCAGCAATTCTGAGGGATCCAAAAACATTCAGTACTTC.

This chain joins TRBV7-9 and TRBJ2-3; D uncertain. Germline CDR1 is SEHNR and CDR2 is FQNEAQ (reference sequence). Between the trimmed V and J ends, which lost 1 base and 7 bases, there was a span of 6 bases. The CDR3 covers 12 residues. The chain's CDR3 is CASSLEVHTQYF. CDR3 in DNA: TGTGCCAGCAGCTTAGAGGTGCATACGCAGTATTTT.

This chain joins TRBV19 and TRBJ1-5; D might be TRBD1 (6 bases). CDR1 is LNHDA and CDR2 is SQIVND in the germline V gene (reference sequence). The CDR3 is 14 amino acids. The V gene lost 5 bases and the J gene lost 3 bases, with 11 bases spanning the gap. The CDR3 DNA is TGTGCCAGTAGTCCCCGGGACAACAATCAGCCCCAGCATTTT. Its translation is CASSPRDNNQPQHF. Filled out from reference TRBV19 and TRBJ1-5, the complete variable domain reads DGGITQSPKYLFRKEGQNVTLSCEQNLNHDAMYWYRQDPGQGLRLIYYSQIVNDFQKGDIAEGYSVSREKKESFPLTVTSAQKNPTAFYLCASSPRDNNQPQHFGDGTRLSIL.

V is TRBV7-2 and J is TRBJ2-7; 10 positions agree with TRBD2. Germline CDR1 reads SGHTA; CDR2 reads FQGNSA. V lost 3 bases, J lost 4 bases, and 6 bases stayed unmatched. The CDR3 consists of 15 residues. As DNA, the CDR3 is TGTGCCAGCAGCTTTAGCGGGAGGAAAAGTTACGAGCAGTACTTC. Encoded protein: CASSFSGRKSYEQYF. Based on the CDR3 plus reference TRBV7-2 and TRBJ2-7, the full variable domain is GAGVSQSPSNKVTEKGKDVELRCDPISGHTALYWYRQSLGQGLEFLIYFQGNSAPDKSGLPSDRFSAERTGGSVSTLTIQRTQQEDSAVYLCASSFSGRKSYEQYFGPGTRLTVT.

CDR3 amino acids: CAWSVGTSGRGDTQYF. The CDR3, as DNA: TGTGCCTGGAGTGTTGGGACTAGCGGGAGGGGAGATACGCAGTATTTT. The V and J genes are TRBV30 and TRBJ2-3; 16 positions match TRBD2. The trim removed 0 bases at V and 5 bases at J, leaving 2 bases unmatched. The CDR3 is 16 residues long. Germline V gives CDR1 GTSNPN, CDR2 SVGIG (reference sequence).